The 7 T cell receptor beta chains below come from one sample, sequenced in a study of CXCR3-negative and CXCR3-positive naive CD8 T cells. The TRB libraries of cDNA were built by UMI-labeled 5' RACE. Each CDR3 protein gets one entry in TCRdb, which reprocessed the 5' RACE reads and gives no DNA. The clone table shows approximately 56,000 distinct CDR3 sequences, with the ten largest holding approximately 1.6%. Specimen: naive CXCR3- CD8+ T cells from blood. As to subset: CD45RO-CCR7+CD27+CD95- naive CD8+ T cells lacking CXCR3 (TNR3-). Receptor source: a human donor in good health. Some clones in this sample may be carry-over from other donors' samples.

This chain connects TRBV20-1 to TRBJ1-1. Looked up from germline, CDR1 is DFQATT and CDR2 is SNEGSKA (reference sequence). CDR3 length: 16 residues. CDR3 sequence: CSARDSGETMNTEAFF.

The chain carries TRBV2 and TRBJ1-1; TCRdb's D call of TRBD1 is untestable without DNA. The V gene's germline CDR1 is SNHLY and CDR2 FYNNEI. The CDR3 extends over 16 amino acids. The CDR3 reads CASSEHPGQPNTEAFF. Together with reference TRBV2 and TRBJ1-1, the CDR3 gives the full variable domain: EPEVTQTPSHQVTQMGQEVILRCVPISNHLYFYWYRQILGQKVEFLVSFYNNEISEKSEIFDDQFSVERPDGSNFTLKIRSTKLEDSAMYFCASSEHPGQPNTEAFFGQGTRLTVV.

The genes are TRBV21-1 and TRBJ2-3; no DNA is available, so the TRBD1 call from TCRdb remains unchecked. TRBV21-1 is designated a pseudogene. The CDR3 totals 12 residues. CDR3 sequence: CASSKAFRDRNF.

The chain recombines TRBV5-1 with TRBJ2-2; lacking DNA, the TRBD2 call made by TCRdb goes unchecked. Germline lookup yields CDR1 SGHRS and CDR2 YFSETQ. This CDR3 spans 15 amino acids. This CDR3 is CASSRRTATTGELFF.

V is TRBV15 and J is TRBJ2-5; TCRdb reports TRBD1, a call that lacks DNA to check it against. Germline CDR1 reads LNHNV; CDR2 reads YYDKDF (reference sequence). This CDR3 is 17 amino acids long. The CDR3 spells CATSRPKTGRGQETQYF.

The CDR3 reads CAISEPILRVNEYGYTF. The gene calls are TRBV10-3 and TRBJ1-2. Germline CDR1 ENHRY, CDR2 SYGVKD. The CDR3 loop spans 17 amino acids.

The chain has TRBV14 and TRBJ2-3. This CDR3 comprises 16 residues. Looked up from germline, CDR1 is SGHDN and CDR2 is FVKESK. This CDR3 is CASSQDRGLQADTQYF.